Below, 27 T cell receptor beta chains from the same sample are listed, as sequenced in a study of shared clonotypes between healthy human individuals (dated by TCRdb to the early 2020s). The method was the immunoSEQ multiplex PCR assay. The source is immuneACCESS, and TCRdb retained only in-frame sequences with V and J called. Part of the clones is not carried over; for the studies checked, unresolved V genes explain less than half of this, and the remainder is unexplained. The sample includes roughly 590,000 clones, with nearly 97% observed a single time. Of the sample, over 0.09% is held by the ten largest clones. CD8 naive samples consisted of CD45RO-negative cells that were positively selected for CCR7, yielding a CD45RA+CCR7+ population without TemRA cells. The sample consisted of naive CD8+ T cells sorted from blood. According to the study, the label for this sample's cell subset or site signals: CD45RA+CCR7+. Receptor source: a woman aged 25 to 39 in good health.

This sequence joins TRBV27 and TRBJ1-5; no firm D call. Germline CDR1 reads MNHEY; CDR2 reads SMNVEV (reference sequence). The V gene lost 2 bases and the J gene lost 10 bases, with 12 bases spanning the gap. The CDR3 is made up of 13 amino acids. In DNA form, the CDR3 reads TGTGCCAGCAGTTTACTTTCGAGTGGCCCCCAGCATTTT. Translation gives CASSLLSSGPQHF.

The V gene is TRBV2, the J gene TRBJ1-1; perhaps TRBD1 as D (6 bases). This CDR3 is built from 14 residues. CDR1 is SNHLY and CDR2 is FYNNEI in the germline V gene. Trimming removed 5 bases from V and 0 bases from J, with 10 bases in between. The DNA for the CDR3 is TGTGCCAGCAGTAGGGGACACCTGAACACTGAAGCTTTCTTT. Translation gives CASSRGHLNTEAFF.

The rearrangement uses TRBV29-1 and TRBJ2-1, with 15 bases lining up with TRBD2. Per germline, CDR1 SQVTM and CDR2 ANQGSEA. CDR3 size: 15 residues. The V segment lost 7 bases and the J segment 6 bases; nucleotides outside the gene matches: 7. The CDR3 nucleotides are TGCAGCGGGTCCGGGACTAGCGGGAGGAGCAATGAGCAGTTCTTC. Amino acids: CSGSGTSGRSNEQFF.

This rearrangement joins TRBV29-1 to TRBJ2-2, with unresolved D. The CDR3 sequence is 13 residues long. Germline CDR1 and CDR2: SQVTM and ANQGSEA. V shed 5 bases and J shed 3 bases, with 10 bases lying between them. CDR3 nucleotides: TGCAGCGTTAAAATGCTGGACACCGGGGAGCTGTTTTTT. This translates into CSVKMLDTGELFF.

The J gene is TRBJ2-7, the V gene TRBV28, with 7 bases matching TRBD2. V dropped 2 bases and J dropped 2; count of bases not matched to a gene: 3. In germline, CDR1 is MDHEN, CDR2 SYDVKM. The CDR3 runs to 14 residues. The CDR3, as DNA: TGTGCCAGCAGTTTAGGACTAGTAGCCTACGAGCAGTACTTC. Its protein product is CASSLGLVAYEQYF.

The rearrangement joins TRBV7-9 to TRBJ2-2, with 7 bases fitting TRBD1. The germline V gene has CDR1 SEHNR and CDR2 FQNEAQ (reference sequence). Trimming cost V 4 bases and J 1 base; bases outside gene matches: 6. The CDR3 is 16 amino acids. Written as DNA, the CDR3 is TGTGCCAGCAGCTCATCCGGGACAGTGAACACCGGGGAGCTGTTTTTT. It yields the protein CASSSSGTVNTGELFF.

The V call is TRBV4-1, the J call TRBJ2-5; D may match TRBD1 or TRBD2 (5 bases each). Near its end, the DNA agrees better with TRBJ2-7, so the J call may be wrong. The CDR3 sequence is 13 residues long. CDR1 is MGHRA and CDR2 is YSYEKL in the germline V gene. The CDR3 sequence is CASASGRGYEQYF. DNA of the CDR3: TGCGCCAGCGCCTCGGGACGGGGATACGAGCAGTACTTC.

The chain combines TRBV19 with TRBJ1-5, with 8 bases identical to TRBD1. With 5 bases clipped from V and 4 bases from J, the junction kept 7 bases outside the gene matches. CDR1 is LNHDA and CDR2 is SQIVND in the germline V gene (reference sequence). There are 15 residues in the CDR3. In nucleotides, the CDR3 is TGTGCCAGTAGTGCGACAGGGGATGATAATCAGCCCCAGCATTTT. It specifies CASSATGDDNQPQHF.

DNA for the CDR3: TGTGCCAGCAGCCTCGGGTCTAGCGGTTACAATGAGCAGTTCTTC. It translates to CASSLGSSGYNEQFF. J is TRBJ2-1 and V is TRBV5-6, with 7 bases that match TRBD2. Germline CDR1 and CDR2: SGHDT and YYEEEE. The V segment lost 4 bases and the J segment 4 bases; nucleotides outside the gene matches: 8. The CDR3 runs to 15 residues. Complete variable domain (other parts from reference TRBV5-6 and TRBJ2-1): DAGVTQSPTHLIKTRGQQVTLRCSPKSGHDTVSWYQQALGQGPQFIFQYYEEEERQRGNFPDRFSGHQFPNYSSELNVNALLLGDSALYLCASSLGSSGYNEQFFGPGTRLTVL.

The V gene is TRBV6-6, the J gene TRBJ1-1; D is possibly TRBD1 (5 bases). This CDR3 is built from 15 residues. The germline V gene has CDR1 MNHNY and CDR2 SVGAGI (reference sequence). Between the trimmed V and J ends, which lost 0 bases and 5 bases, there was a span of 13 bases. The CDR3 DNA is TGTGCCAGCAGTTACTCCGGCGGGGGGATGACTGAAGCTTTCTTT. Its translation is CASSYSGGGMTEAFF.

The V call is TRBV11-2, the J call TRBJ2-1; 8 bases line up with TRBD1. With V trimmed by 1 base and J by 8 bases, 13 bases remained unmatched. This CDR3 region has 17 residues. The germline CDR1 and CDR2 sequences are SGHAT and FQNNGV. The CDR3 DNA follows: TGTGCCAGCAGCTTAGTGCTAAGGGACAGGAGTACCGATGAGCAGTTCTTC. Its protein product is CASSLVLRDRSTDEQFF.

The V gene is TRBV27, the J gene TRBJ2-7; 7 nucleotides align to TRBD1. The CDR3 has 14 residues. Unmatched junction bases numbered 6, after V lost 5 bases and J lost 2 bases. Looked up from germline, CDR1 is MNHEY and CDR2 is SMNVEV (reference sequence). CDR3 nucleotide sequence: TGTGCCAGCAGTCGCCGGACAGGAGCCTACGAGCAGTACTTC. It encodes CASSRRTGAYEQYF.

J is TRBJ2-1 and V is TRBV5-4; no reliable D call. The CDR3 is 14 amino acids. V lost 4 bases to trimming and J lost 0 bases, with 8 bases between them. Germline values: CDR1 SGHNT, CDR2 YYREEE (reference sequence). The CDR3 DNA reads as TGTGCCAGCAGCACGGCAGACTCCTACAATGAGCAGTTCTTC. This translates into CASSTADSYNEQFF.

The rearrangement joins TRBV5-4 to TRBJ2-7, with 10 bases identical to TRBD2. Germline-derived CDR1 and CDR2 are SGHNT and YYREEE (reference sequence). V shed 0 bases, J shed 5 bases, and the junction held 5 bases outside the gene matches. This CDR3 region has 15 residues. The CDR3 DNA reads TGTGCCAGCAGCTTGGCTCTAGCGGGAGCTGACGAGCAGTACTTC. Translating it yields CASSLALAGADEQYF.

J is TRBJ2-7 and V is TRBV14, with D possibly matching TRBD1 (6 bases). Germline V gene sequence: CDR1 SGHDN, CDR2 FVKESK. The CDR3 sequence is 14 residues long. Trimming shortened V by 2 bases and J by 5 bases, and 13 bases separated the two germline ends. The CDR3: CASSQLGTRNEQYF. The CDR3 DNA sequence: TGTGCCAGCAGCCAACTCGGGACAAGAAACGAGCAGTACTTC.

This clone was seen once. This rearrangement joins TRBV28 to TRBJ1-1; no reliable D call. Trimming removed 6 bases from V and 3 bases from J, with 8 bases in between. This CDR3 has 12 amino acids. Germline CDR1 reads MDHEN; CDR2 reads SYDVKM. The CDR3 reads CASRRGYTEAFF. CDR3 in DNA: TGTGCCAGCAGACGAGGATACACTGAAGCTTTCTTT.

The CDR3 reads CASSEGQLSSYNSPLHF. In nucleotides, the CDR3 is TGTGCCAGCAGTGAGGGACAGTTGAGCTCCTATAATTCACCCCTCCACTTT. V usage is TRBV6-1 and J usage is TRBJ1-6; the match to TRBD1 covers 7 bases. J gave up 0 bases and V 3 bases, and 5 bases lay outside the gene matches. Per germline, CDR1 MNHNS and CDR2 SASEGT. The CDR3 length is 17 residues.

The DNA for the CDR3 is TGTGCCAGCAATTCAGGGGGTGAAGCTTTCTTT. Translating it yields CASNSGGEAFF. V is TRBV28 and J is TRBJ1-1, with TRBD1 identical over 7 bases. Losses at the gene ends were 7 bases for V and 7 bases for J; bases not matched to a gene: 3. This CDR3 region has 11 residues. Per germline, CDR1 MDHEN and CDR2 SYDVKM.

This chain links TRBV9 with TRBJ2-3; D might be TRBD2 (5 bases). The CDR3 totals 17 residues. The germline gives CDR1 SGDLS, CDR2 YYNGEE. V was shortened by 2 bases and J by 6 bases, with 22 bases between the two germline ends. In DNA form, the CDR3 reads TGTGCCAGCAGCGTGTCGCTAAGCGGCCAAGTTATGGATACGCAGTATTTT. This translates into CASSVSLSGQVMDTQYF.

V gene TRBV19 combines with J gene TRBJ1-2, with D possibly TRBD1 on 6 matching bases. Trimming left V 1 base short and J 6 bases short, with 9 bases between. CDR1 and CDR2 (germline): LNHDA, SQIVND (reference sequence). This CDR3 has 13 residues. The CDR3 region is CASSIGAGDGYTF. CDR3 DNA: TGTGCCAGTAGTATAGGAGCAGGGGATGGCTACACCTTC. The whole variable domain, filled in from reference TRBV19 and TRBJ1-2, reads DGGITQSPKYLFRKEGQNVTLSCEQNLNHDAMYWYRQDPGQGLRLIYYSQIVNDFQKGDIAEGYSVSREKKESFPLTVTSAQKNPTAFYLCASSIGAGDGYTFGSGTRLTVV.

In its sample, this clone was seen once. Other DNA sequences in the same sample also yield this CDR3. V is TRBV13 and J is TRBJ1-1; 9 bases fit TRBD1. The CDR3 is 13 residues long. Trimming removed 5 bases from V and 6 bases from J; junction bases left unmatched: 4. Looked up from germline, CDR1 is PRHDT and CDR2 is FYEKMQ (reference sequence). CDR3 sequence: CASSLGQGSEAFF. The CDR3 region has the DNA TGTGCCAGCAGCCTGGGACAGGGATCTGAAGCTTTCTTT.

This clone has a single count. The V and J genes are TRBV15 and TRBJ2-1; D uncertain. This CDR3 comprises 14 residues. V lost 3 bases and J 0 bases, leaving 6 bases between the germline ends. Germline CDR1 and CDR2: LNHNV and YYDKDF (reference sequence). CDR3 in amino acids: CATSSASSYNEQFF. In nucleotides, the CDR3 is TGTGCCACCAGCAGTGCGAGCTCCTACAATGAGCAGTTCTTC.

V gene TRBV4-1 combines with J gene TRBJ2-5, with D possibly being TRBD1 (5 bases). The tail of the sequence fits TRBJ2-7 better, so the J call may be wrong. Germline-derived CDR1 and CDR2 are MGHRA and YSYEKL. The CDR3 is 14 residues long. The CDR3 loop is CASSPDKALYEQYF. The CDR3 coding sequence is TGCGCCAGCAGCCCGGACAAGGCGCTCTACGAGCAGTACTTC.

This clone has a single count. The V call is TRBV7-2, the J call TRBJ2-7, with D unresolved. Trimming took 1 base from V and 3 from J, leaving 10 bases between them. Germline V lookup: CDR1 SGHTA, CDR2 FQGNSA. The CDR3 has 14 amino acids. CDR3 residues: CASSLGVRVYEQYF. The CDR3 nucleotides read TGTGCCAGCAGCTTAGGGGTAAGGGTCTACGAGCAGTACTTC. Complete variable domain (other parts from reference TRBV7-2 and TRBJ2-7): GAGVSQSPSNKVTEKGKDVELRCDPISGHTALYWYRQSLGQGLEFLIYFQGNSAPDKSGLPSDRFSAERTGGSVSTLTIQRTQQEDSAVYLCASSLGVRVYEQYFGPGTRLTVT.

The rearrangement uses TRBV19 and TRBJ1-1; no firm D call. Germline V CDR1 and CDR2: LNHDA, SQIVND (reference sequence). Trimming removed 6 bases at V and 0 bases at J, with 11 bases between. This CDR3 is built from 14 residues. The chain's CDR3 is CASSHDGLNTEAFF. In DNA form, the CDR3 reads TGTGCCAGTAGCCACGATGGGCTGAACACTGAAGCTTTCTTT. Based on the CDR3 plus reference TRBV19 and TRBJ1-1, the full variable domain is DGGITQSPKYLFRKEGQNVTLSCEQNLNHDAMYWYRQDPGQGLRLIYYSQIVNDFQKGDIAEGYSVSREKKESFPLTVTSAQKNPTAFYLCASSHDGLNTEAFFGQGTRLTVV.

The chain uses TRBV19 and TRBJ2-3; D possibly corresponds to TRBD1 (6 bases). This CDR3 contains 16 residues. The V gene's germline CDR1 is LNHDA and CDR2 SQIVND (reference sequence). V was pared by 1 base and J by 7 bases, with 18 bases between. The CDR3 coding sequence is TGTGCCAGTAGTATAGTGGACAGCCCGTCTAGTTATACGCAGTATTTT. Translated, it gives CASSIVDSPSSYTQYF.

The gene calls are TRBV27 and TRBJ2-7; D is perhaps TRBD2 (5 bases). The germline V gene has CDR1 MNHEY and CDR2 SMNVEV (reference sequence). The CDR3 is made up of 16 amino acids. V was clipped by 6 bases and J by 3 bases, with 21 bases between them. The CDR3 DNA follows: TGTGCCAGCAGACGGGGTTTCGGCCCCGATAGCTACGAGCAGTACTTC. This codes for CASRRGFGPDSYEQYF.